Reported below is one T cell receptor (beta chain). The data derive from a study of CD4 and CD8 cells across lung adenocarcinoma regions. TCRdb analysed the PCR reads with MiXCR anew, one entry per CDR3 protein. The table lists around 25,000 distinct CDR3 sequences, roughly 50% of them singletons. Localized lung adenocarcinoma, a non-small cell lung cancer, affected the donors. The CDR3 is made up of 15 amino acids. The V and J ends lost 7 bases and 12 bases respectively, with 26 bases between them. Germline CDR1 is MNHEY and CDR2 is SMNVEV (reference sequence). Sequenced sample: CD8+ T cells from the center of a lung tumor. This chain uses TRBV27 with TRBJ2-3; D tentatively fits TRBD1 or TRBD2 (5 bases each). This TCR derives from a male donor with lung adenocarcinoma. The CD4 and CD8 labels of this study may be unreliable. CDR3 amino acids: CASKPGLGAKYTQYF. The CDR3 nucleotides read TGTGCCAGCAAACCGGGGCTTGGAGCCAAGTACACTCAGTATTTT.